This T cell receptor beta chain was obtained from a study of T cells in localized non-small cell lung cancer. Study findings and constraints: Because only a single region of the tumor was sequenced, heterogeneity remains possible.

With 3 bases clipped from V and 10 bases from J, the junction kept 12 bases outside the gene matches. Germline CDR1 SGHDN, CDR2 FVKESK. The CDR3 runs 15 residues. Concerning this clone itself: What it binds is not known.

Profiling relied on immunoSEQ multiplex PCR, and the TCRdb table lists in-frame clones only, not all of them. The profile shows about 19,000 clones, roughly 80% of them singletons. The chain combines TRBV14 with TRBJ2-3; 8 bases fit TRBD2. Sample: peripheral blood, taken before any cancer treatment. The source of this sequence is a man aged 35 to 69 with stage I lung adenocarcinoma. CDR3 loop: CASSQRGAQFGAQYF. In DNA form, the CDR3 reads TGTGCCAGCAGCCAGCGGGGGGCCCAGTTTGGGGCGCAGTATTTT. Complete variable domain (other parts from reference TRBV14 and TRBJ2-3): EAGVTQFPSHSVIEKGQTVTLRCDPISGHDNLYWYRRVMGKEIKFLLHFVKESKQDESGMPNNRFLAERTGGTYSTLKVQPAELEDSGVYFCASSQRGAQFGAQYFGPGTRLTVL.